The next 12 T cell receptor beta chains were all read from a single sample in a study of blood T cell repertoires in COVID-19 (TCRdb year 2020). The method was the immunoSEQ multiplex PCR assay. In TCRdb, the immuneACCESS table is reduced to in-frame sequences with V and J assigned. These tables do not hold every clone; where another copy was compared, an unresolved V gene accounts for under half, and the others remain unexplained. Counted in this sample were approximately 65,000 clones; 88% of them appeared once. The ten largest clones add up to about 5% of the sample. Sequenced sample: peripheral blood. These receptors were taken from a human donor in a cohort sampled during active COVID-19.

CDR3 amino acids: CAWARGGAQNEQFF. For the CDR3, the DNA is TGTGCCTGGGCACGTGGGGGGGCGCAGAATGAGCAGTTCTTC. The chain couples TRBV30 to TRBJ2-1; weak D call: TRBD2 (7 bases). The CDR3 consists of 14 residues. Germline CDR1 GTSNPN, CDR2 SVGIG (reference sequence). V shed 5 bases and J shed 7 bases, with 18 bases lying between them.

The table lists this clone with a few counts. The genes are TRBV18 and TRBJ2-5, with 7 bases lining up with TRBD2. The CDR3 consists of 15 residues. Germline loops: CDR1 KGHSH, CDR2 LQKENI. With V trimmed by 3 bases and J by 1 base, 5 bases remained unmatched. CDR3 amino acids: CASSPNSGGQETQYF. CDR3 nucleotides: TGTGCCAGCTCACCTAATTCGGGGGGCCAAGAGACCCAGTACTTC.

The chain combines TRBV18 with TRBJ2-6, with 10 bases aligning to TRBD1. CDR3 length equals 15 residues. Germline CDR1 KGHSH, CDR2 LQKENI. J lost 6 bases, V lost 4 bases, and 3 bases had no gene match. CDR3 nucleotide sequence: TGTGCCAGCTCACAGGGGACAGGGGAGGCCAACGTCCTGACTTTC. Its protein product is CASSQGTGEANVLTF.

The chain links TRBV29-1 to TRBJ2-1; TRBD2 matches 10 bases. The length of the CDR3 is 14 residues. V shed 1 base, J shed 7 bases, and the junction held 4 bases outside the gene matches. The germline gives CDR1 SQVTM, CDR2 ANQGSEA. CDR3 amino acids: CSVEGSGRTNEQFF. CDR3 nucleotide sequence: TGCAGCGTTGAAGGTAGCGGGAGGACTAATGAGCAGTTCTTC.

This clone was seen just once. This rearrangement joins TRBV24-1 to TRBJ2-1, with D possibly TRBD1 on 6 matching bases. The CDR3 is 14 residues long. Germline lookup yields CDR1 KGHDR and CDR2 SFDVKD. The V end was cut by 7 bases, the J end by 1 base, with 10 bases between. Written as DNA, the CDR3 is TGTGCCACCAGGGGTCAGGGGTCCTACAATGAGCAGTTCTTC. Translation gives CATRGQGSYNEQFF.

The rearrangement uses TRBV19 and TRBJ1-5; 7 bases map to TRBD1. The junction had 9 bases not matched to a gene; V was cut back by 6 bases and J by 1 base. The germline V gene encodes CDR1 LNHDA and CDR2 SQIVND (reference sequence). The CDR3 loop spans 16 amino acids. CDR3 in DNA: TGTGCCAGTAGCCAAAACAGGGGTCAGAGCAATCAGCCCCAGCATTTT. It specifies CASSQNRGQSNQPQHF.

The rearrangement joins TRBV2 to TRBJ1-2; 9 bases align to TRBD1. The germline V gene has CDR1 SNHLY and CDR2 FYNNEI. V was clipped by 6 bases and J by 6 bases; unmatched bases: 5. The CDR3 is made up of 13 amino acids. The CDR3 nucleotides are TGTGCCAGCAGACCGGGACAGGGCAATGGCTACACCTTC. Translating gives CASRPGQGNGYTF.

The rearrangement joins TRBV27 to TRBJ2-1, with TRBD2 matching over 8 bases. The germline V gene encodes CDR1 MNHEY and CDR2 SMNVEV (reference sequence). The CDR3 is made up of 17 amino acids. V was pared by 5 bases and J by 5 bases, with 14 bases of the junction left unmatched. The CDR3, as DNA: TGTGCCAGCAGTCCCTGGGTTAGCGGGAAAGTCAACAATGAGCAGTTCTTC. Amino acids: CASSPWVSGKVNNEQFF.

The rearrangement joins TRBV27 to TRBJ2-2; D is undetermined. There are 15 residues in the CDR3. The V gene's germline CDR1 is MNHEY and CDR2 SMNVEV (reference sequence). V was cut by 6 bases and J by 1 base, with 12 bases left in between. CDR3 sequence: CASRRENVNTGELFF. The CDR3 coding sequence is TGTGCCAGCAGGAGAGAAAACGTGAACACCGGGGAGCTGTTTTTT.

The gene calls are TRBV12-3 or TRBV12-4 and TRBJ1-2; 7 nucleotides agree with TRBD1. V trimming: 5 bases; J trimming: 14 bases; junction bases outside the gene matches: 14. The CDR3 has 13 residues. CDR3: CASSPGTALSETF. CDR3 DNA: TGTGCCAGCAGTCCCGGGACAGCCTTATCGGAAACCTTC.

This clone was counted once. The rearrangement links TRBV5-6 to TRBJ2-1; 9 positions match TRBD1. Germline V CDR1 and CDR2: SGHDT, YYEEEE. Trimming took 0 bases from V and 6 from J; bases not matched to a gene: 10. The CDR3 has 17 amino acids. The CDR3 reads CASSLEQGAMWGNEQFF. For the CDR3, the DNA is TGTGCCAGCAGCTTGGAACAGGGGGCAATGTGGGGCAATGAGCAGTTCTTC.

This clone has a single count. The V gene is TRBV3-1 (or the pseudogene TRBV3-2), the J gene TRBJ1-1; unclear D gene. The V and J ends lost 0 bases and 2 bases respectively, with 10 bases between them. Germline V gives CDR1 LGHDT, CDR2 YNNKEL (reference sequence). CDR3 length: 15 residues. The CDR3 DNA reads TGTGCCAGCAGCCAAGAGGGCCAGATAAACACTGAAGCTTTCTTT. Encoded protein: CASSQEGQINTEAFF.